These 28 T cell receptor beta chains were sequenced from one sample in a study of spatial heterogeneity in lung cancer. TCRdb re-analysed the 5' RACE reads in MiXCR, keeping a single row per CDR3 protein. The sample records 1,500 to 2,000 distinct CDR3 sequences, around 5.3% being singletons. Study-level points and caveats: Intratumoral expanded alpha and beta TCR counts were found to track tumor mutation counts.

Stated time point: sample taken at primary tumor resection. For these TCRs, the target antigens are not known. Specimen: lung tumor tissue, collected at surgery. These receptors were obtained from a male donor with early-stage non-small cell lung cancer.

By its share, this clonotype is medium-sized. The V gene is TRBV5-1, the J gene TRBJ2-2, with a tentative D call TRBD1 (5 bases). The CDR3 sequence is 14 residues long. Germline V gene lookup returns CDR1 SGHRS and CDR2 YFSETQ. Deletions cut 5 bases from V and 3 bases from J, with 11 bases between. The CDR3 reads CASSRQPDTGELFF. The CDR3 nucleotides are TGCGCCAGCAGTCGACAGCCGGACACCGGGGAGCTGTTTTTT.

The chain employs TRBV28 and TRBJ2-7; D is undetermined. This CDR3 spans 14 amino acids. CDR1 MDHEN and CDR2 SYDVKM come from the germline V gene. The V gene lost 3 bases and the J gene lost 2 bases, with 11 bases spanning the gap. The CDR3 is CASSFPRAPYEQYF. The CDR3 DNA sequence: TGTGCCAGCAGTTTCCCCCGGGCCCCCTACGAGCAGTACTTC.

This clonotype is judged medium-sized. The V and J genes are TRBV15 and TRBJ2-1; 10 bases agree with TRBD1. V trimming: 3 bases; J trimming: 9 bases; junction bases outside the gene matches: 14. In germline, CDR1 is LNHNV, CDR2 YYDKDF (reference sequence). The CDR3 length is 17 residues. The chain's CDR3 is CATSSTGTGDPGGEQFF. CDR3 DNA: TGTGCCACCAGCAGCACCGGGACAGGGGATCCCGGGGGTGAGCAGTTCTTC. Combining the CDR3 with reference TRBV15 and TRBJ2-1 gives the whole variable domain DAMVIQNPRYQVTQFGKPVTLSCSQTLNHNVMYWYQQKSSQAPKLLFHYYDKDFNNEADTPDNFQSRRPNTSFCFLDIRSPGLGDTAMYLCATSSTGTGDPGGEQFFGPGTRLTVL.

This clonotype was picked up many times. The chain has TRBV3-1 and TRBJ2-5; 7 bases are shared with TRBD2. The CDR3 extends over 13 amino acids. Germline values: CDR1 LGHDT, CDR2 YNNKEL (reference sequence). After removal of 7 bases from V and 4 bases from J, the junction contained 6 bases not matched to a gene. The CDR3 spells CASTAAGRETQYF. DNA for the CDR3: TGTGCCAGCACCGCAGCGGGGAGAGAGACCCAGTACTTC.

This clonotype was detected many times. The V gene is TRBV15, the J gene TRBJ2-2; D uncertain. This CDR3 contains 12 residues. Germline V gene sequence: CDR1 LNHNV, CDR2 YYDKDF (reference sequence). V gave up 5 bases and J gave up 4 bases, with 5 bases separating them. Here the CDR3 DNA reads TGTGCCACCAGCCCCCCCACCGGGGAGCTGTTTTTT. Translated, it gives CATSPPTGELFF.

Sample share makes this clonotype medium-sized. The chain recombines TRBV7-6 with TRBJ1-3; D may be TRBD1 (5 bases). The CDR3 totals 16 residues. Germline assignment: CDR1 SGHVS and CDR2 FNYEAQ. Trimming removed 5 bases from V and 4 bases from J, with 18 bases in between. This chain's CDR3 is CASSPMGTASGNTIYF. The DNA of the CDR3 is TGTGCCAGCAGCCCAATGGGGACCGCGTCGGGAAACACCATATATTTT. Looking up the rest from reference TRBV7-6 and TRBJ1-3 gives the full variable domain: GAGVSQSPRYKVTKRGQDVALRCDPISGHVSLYWYRQALGQGPEFLTYFNYEAQQDKSGLPNDRFSAERPEGSISTLTIQRTEQRDSAMYRCASSPMGTASGNTIYFGEGSWLTVV.

Relative to its sample, this clonotype is large. The genes are TRBV7-9 and TRBJ2-6, with D uncertain. The V gene's germline CDR1 is SEHNR and CDR2 FQNEAQ (reference sequence). CDR3 size: 13 residues. V shed 3 bases and J shed 6 bases, with 6 bases lying between them. For the CDR3, the DNA is TGTGCCAGCAGCTTGGTCTCGGCCAACGTCCTGACTTTC. Its protein product is CASSLVSANVLTF.

This clonotype is labeled medium-sized. V is TRBV4-3 and J is TRBJ2-3, with TRBD2 identical over 8 bases. Germline CDR1 is LGHNA and CDR2 is YSLEER. Trimming cost V 0 bases and J 6 bases; bases outside gene matches: 8. This CDR3 has 16 residues. The CDR3 nucleotides read TGCGCCAGCAGCCAAGATTTACGGGGGGGCAGGGATACGCAGTATTTT. Its protein product is CASSQDLRGGRDTQYF.

This clonotype is labeled as medium-sized. The V gene is TRBV19, the J gene TRBJ2-3; possible D gene TRBD1, 7 bases. This CDR3 has 16 residues. Trimming took 5 bases from V and 3 from J, leaving 18 bases between them. Germline V gene lookup returns CDR1 LNHDA and CDR2 SQIVND (reference sequence). The CDR3 region is CASSPRTGRGTDTQYF. As DNA, the CDR3 is TGTGCCAGTAGTCCTAGGACAGGACGGGGGACAGATACGCAGTATTTT.

By share of the sample, this clonotype is medium-sized. This chain uses TRBV12-3 or TRBV12-4 with TRBJ2-2; D gene unclear. The CDR3 has 12 amino acids. V gave up 8 bases and J gave up 6 bases, with 10 bases separating them. CDR3 DNA: TGTGCCAGCCGAGATAGGGCCGGGGAGCTGTTTTTT. As protein: CASRDRAGELFF.

This clonotype is labeled as medium-sized (0.01 to 0.1%). The chain has TRBV10-3 and TRBJ1-2; no clear D gene. V was clipped by 0 bases and J by 6 bases, with 11 bases between them. CDR3 length equals 14 residues. Germline CDR1 reads ENHRY; CDR2 reads SYGVKD. The CDR3: CAISESWTKDGYTF. The DNA of the CDR3 is TGTGCCATCAGTGAGTCTTGGACCAAGGATGGCTACACCTTC.

By its share, this clonotype is medium-sized (0.01 to 0.1%). V is TRBV11-3 and J is TRBJ2-5; possibly TRBD1 or TRBD2 for D (5 bases each). This CDR3 has 14 amino acids. Germline assignment: CDR1 SGHNT and CDR2 YENEEA. Trimming took 4 bases from V and 9 from J, leaving 18 bases between them. CDR3 in DNA: TGTGCCAGCAGCTCCTCCGGGACGTCCTCGGCCCAGTACTTC. It yields the protein CASSSSGTSSAQYF.

A single count supports this clonotype. A read error may explain this, as a much larger clone is one base away. This sequence joins TRBV5-1 and TRBJ2-3; D is undetermined. The CDR3 is 16 amino acids. The V gene lost 3 bases and the J gene lost 1 base, with 15 bases spanning the gap. Germline V gene data show CDR1 as SGHRS and CDR2 as YFSETQ. For the CDR3, the DNA is TGCGCCAGCAGCTCGACCAGCGCAGAGGGCACAGATACGCAGTATTTT. Translated: CASSSTSAEGTDTQYF.

Sample share makes this clonotype medium-sized (0.01 to 0.1%). The chain combines TRBV12-3 or TRBV12-4 with TRBJ2-3, with 7 bases identical to TRBD2. CDR3 length: 13 amino acids. Trimming at V came to 8 bases and at J to 1 base, leaving 3 bases not matched to a gene. The CDR3 coding sequence is TGTGCCAGCCGAACTAGCGGCACAGATACGCAGTATTTT. Its protein product is CASRTSGTDTQYF.

This clonotype has only a few counts. The chain joins TRBV12-3 or TRBV12-4 to TRBJ1-4, with 7 bases lining up with TRBD1. This CDR3 has 15 amino acids. J gave up 3 bases and V 6 bases, and 7 bases lay outside the gene matches. In nucleotides, the CDR3 is TGTGCCAGCAGCCGACCGGGACAGCCTAATGAAAAACTGTTTTTT. Protein: CASSRPGQPNEKLFF.

Within the sample, this clonotype is medium-sized. The gene calls are TRBV6-5 and TRBJ1-2, with TRBD1 as a possible D gene (5 bases). The CDR3 totals 13 residues. Trimming cost V 5 bases and J 4 bases, with 11 bases left between them. Looked up from germline, CDR1 is MNHEY and CDR2 is SVGAGI. The CDR3 here is CASSPYGTYGYTF. Written as DNA, the CDR3 is TGTGCCAGCAGTCCATACGGGACCTATGGCTACACCTTC.

This clonotype is deemed large. This chain connects TRBV11-2 to TRBJ2-7; D possibly matches TRBD1 or TRBD2 (6 bases each). Trimming left V 1 base short and J 0 bases short, with 7 bases between. This CDR3 has 14 residues. Germline loops: CDR1 SGHAT, CDR2 FQNNGV. DNA for the CDR3: TGTGCCAGCAGCTTAGGGGGGGCCTCCTACGAGCAGTACTTC. Protein: CASSLGGASYEQYF.

This clonotype ranks as medium-sized. V is TRBV12-3 or TRBV12-4 and J is TRBJ1-6, with 7 bases identical to TRBD1. This CDR3 has 14 amino acids. V lost 6 bases, J lost 6 bases, and 5 bases stayed unmatched. CDR3: CASSRGQTNSPLHF. The CDR3 coding sequence is TGTGCCAGCAGCCGGGGACAGACTAATTCACCCCTCCACTTT.

The table lists this clonotype with a few counts. CDR3 nucleotide sequence: TGCAGTGCTAGAGAGATAGGAGGGGGCGACCAGCCCCAGCATTTT. Translation: CSAREIGGGDQPQHF. The rearrangement uses TRBV20-1 and TRBJ1-5; 7 bases are shared with TRBD1. Germline loops: CDR1 DFQATT, CDR2 SNEGSKA (reference sequence). The V and J ends lost 0 bases and 7 bases, in that order; junction bases with no gene match: 9. CDR3 length: 15 amino acids.

In its sample, this clonotype is medium-sized (0.01 to 0.1%). The chain joins TRBV14 to TRBJ2-1, with D maybe TRBD2 (6 bases). CDR1 is SGHDN and CDR2 is FVKESK in the germline V gene. Trimming took off 6 bases at V and 1 base at J, with 16 bases between the two ends. This CDR3 spans 16 amino acids. CDR3 loop: CASRGSLAQSYNEQFF. CDR3 sequence (DNA): TGTGCCAGCAGGGGAAGCCTAGCGCAATCCTACAATGAGCAGTTCTTC. Full variable domain (outside the CDR3, taken from reference TRBV14 and TRBJ2-1): EAGVTQFPSHSVIEKGQTVTLRCDPISGHDNLYWYRRVMGKEIKFLLHFVKESKQDESGMPNNRFLAERTGGTYSTLKVQPAELEDSGVYFCASRGSLAQSYNEQFFGPGTRLTVL.

This clonotype is deemed medium-sized. This chain uses TRBV6-1 with TRBJ2-5, with D tentatively TRBD1 or TRBD2 (5 bases each). CDR3 size: 16 residues. Germline CDR1 is MNHNS and CDR2 is SASEGT. V was pared by 2 bases and J by 0 bases, with 13 bases between. DNA of the CDR3: TGTGCCAGCAGTGAACGGGGACGGACGTACCAAGAGACCCAGTACTTC. Residues: CASSERGRTYQETQYF.

In its sample, this clonotype is medium-sized. This chain joins TRBV12-3 or TRBV12-4 and TRBJ1-1; TRBD1 aligns across 10 bases. The ends lost 10 bases at V and 0 bases at J; junction bases unmatched: 11. The CDR3 consists of 16 residues. The CDR3 coding sequence is TGTGCCATCAATGGGAGGGGGACAGGGGTGAACACTGAAGCTTTCTTT. Its protein is CAINGRGTGVNTEAFF.

This clonotype is medium-sized by share. The gene calls are TRBV6-2 or TRBV6-3 and TRBJ1-5; D remains unclear. Deletions cut 2 bases from V and 4 bases from J, with 12 bases between. The CDR3 totals 15 residues. Germline lookup yields CDR1 MNHEY and CDR2 SVGEGT. CDR3 sequence: CASSYGNRRNQPQHF. As DNA, the CDR3 is TGTGCCAGCAGTTACGGTAACCGACGGAATCAGCCCCAGCATTTT.

This clonotype is labeled as medium-sized (0.01 to 0.1%). The rearrangement joins TRBV29-1 to TRBJ2-5; the D gene is possibly TRBD1 (5 bases). This CDR3 comprises 12 residues. Germline V gene data show CDR1 as SQVTM and CDR2 as ANQGSEA. The V gene lost 8 bases and the J gene lost 1 base, with 11 bases spanning the gap. CDR3: CSSWQGQETQYF. The DNA for the CDR3 is TGCAGCTCCTGGCAGGGCCAAGAGACCCAGTACTTC.

This clonotype is categorized as medium-sized (0.01 to 0.1%). The CDR3 nucleotides are TGTGCCAGCAGCCACCGAAATTTTAAAGATCGGGGGACCCAGTACTTC. Residues: CASSHRNFKDRGTQYF. The rearrangement uses TRBV14 and TRBJ2-5; D is possibly TRBD2 (5 bases). The CDR3 covers 16 residues. Trimming removed 3 bases at V and 7 bases at J, with 21 bases between. Germline V CDR1 and CDR2: SGHDN, FVKESK.

By sample share, this clonotype is medium-sized. This chain joins TRBV19 and TRBJ1-2; D may be TRBD1 (5 bases). V was clipped by 5 bases and J by 4 bases, with 14 bases between them. CDR1 is LNHDA and CDR2 is SQIVND in the germline V gene (reference sequence). The length of the CDR3 is 14 residues. The CDR3 loop reads CASSDRTRTYGYTF. CDR3 in DNA: TGTGCCAGTAGTGACCGGACAAGAACCTATGGCTACACCTTC.

By sample fraction, this clonotype is medium-sized (0.01 to 0.1%). One end of the junction is discordant with germline, which a read error may explain. The genes are TRBV7-2 and TRBJ2-5; 12 bases fit TRBD2. In germline, CDR1 is SGHTA, CDR2 FQGNSA. The CDR3 runs 14 residues. The CDR3 region is CASSLAGGQETQYF. In DNA, the CDR3 is TGTGCCAGCAGCCTAGCGGGGGGGCAAGAGACCCAGTACTTC. The full variable domain, with the rest looked up from reference TRBV7-2 and TRBJ2-5, is GAGVSQSPSNKVTEKGKDVELRCDPISGHTALYWYRQSLGQGLEFLIYFQGNSAPDKSGLPSDRFSAERTGGSVSTLTIQRTQQEDSAVYLCASSLAGGQETQYFGPGTRLLVL.

In its sample, this clonotype is medium-sized. J is TRBJ1-4 and V is TRBV10-3; D is uncertain. Trimming removed 8 bases from V and 4 bases from J, with 11 bases in between. Germline loops: CDR1 ENHRY, CDR2 SYGVKD. This CDR3 region has 13 residues. DNA of the CDR3: TGTGCCATCTCGGACGGCAATAATGAAAAACTGTTTTTT. Protein: CAISDGNNEKLFF.